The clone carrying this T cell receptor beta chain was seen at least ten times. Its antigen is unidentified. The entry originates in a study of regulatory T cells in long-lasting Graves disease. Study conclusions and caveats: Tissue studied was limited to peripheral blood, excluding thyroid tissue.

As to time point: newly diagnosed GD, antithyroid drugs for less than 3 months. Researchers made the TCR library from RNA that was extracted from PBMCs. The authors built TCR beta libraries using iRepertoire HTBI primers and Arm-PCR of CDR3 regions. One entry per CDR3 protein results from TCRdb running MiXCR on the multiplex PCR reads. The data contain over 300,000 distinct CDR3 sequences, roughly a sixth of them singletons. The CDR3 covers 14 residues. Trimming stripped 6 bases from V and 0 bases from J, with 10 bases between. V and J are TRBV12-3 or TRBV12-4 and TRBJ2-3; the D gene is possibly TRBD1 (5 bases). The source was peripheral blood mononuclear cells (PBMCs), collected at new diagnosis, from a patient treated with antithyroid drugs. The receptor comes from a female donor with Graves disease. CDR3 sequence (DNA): TGTGCCAGCAGCCGGACACCTAGCACAGATACGCAGTATTTT. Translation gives CASSRTPSTDTQYF.